The 21 T cell receptor beta chains given below trace back to one sample, sequenced in a study of metastatic and nonmetastatic thyroid tumors. TCRdb called clones again from the PCR reads with MiXCR. Among approximately 38,000 clones listed, around 17% were seen once. No patient received treatment before thyroid surgery. Sequences were obtained from blood. Receptors were obtained from a female donor with papillary thyroid cancer or a benign thyroid nodule (not recorded which). Some clones in this sample may be carry-over from other donors' samples.

This clone was seen a single time. The chain combines TRBV20-1 with TRBJ1-3; D is unresolved. Germline CDR1 reads DFQATT; CDR2 reads SNEGSKA (reference sequence). This CDR3 has 17 amino acids. Trimming removed 1 base at V and 2 bases at J, with 18 bases between. The CDR3 protein is CSARALVRAATGNTIYF. The CDR3 region has the DNA TGCAGTGCTAGAGCGCTCGTTAGGGCTGCCACTGGAAACACCATATATTTT.

This clone came up once. The V and J genes are TRBV30 and TRBJ2-5; a weak D match, TRBD1 (5 bases). V lost 0 bases to trimming and J lost 1 base, with 12 bases between them. There are 15 residues in the CDR3. CDR1 is GTSNPN and CDR2 is SVGIG in the germline V gene (reference sequence). CDR3 amino acids: CAWSVLKGIQETQYF. As DNA, the CDR3 is TGTGCCTGGAGTGTACTTAAGGGGATCCAAGAGACCCAGTACTTC.

This clone has at least ten counts. This chain links TRBV20-1 with TRBJ1-1; no firm D call. This CDR3 is built from 12 residues. Per the germline V gene, CDR1 is DFQATT and CDR2 is SNEGSKA (reference sequence). The V gene lost 6 bases and the J gene lost 1 base, with 9 bases spanning the gap. CDR3 sequence reads: CSAPTGNTEAFF. CDR3 bases: TGCAGTGCCCCAACGGGGAACACTGAAGCTTTCTTT.

The J gene is TRBJ2-7, the V gene TRBV20-1; TRBD2 aligns across 7 bases. This CDR3 region has 18 residues. With 1 base clipped from V and 4 bases from J, the junction kept 19 bases outside the gene matches. Looked up from germline, CDR1 is DFQATT and CDR2 is SNEGSKA (reference sequence). Here the CDR3 reads CSARGAGRLAVAQYEQYF. In nucleotides, the CDR3 is TGCAGTGCTAGAGGGGCAGGTAGGCTAGCGGTAGCTCAGTACGAGCAGTACTTC.

This clone has at least ten counts. The genes are TRBV27 and TRBJ1-2, with TRBD1 as a possible D gene (6 bases). The CDR3 has 17 residues. CDR1 is MNHEY and CDR2 is SMNVEV in the germline V gene (reference sequence). Trimming stripped 5 bases from V and 0 bases from J, with 19 bases between. The CDR3 sequence is CASSPGVGGMPNYGYTF. The CDR3 DNA reads TGTGCCAGCAGTCCTGGGGTAGGGGGTATGCCTAACTATGGCTACACCTTC.

This clone qualifies as medium-sized. V usage is TRBV6-1 and J usage is TRBJ1-6; D might be TRBD1 (5 bases). Deletions cut 7 bases from V and 2 bases from J, with 18 bases between. CDR1 and CDR2 from the germline V gene are MNHNS and SASEGT. The CDR3 has 17 amino acids. The CDR3 spells CASTAGWGFAYNSPLHF. The CDR3 DNA reads TGTGCCAGCACCGCAGGGTGGGGATTCGCCTATAATTCACCCCTCCACTTT.

This clone was seen at least ten times. The chain has TRBV11-1 and TRBJ2-2; D gene ambiguous. Looked up from germline, CDR1 is SGHAT and CDR2 is FQDESV (reference sequence). The CDR3 runs 13 residues. Deletions cut 6 bases from V and 4 bases from J, with 9 bases between. The chain's CDR3 is CASSYDLTGELFF. DNA of the CDR3: TGTGCCAGCAGTTACGACCTCACCGGGGAGCTGTTTTTT.

This clone has at least ten counts. This chain joins TRBV28 and TRBJ2-4, with 15 bases that match TRBD2. There are 18 residues in the CDR3. The germline CDR1 and CDR2 sequences are MDHEN and SYDVKM. J gave up 0 bases and V 5 bases, and 5 bases lay outside the gene matches. CDR3 amino acids: CASSPGLAGGGAKNIQYF. DNA for the CDR3: TGTGCCAGCAGTCCGGGACTAGCGGGGGGCGGAGCCAAAAACATTCAGTACTTC.

This clone showed up many times. The gene calls are TRBV28 and TRBJ2-4, with D maybe TRBD1 (7 bases). Germline lookup yields CDR1 MDHEN and CDR2 SYDVKM. V was clipped by 5 bases and J by 1 base, with 18 bases between them. The CDR3 consists of 17 residues. CDR3 DNA sequence: TGTGCCAGCAGTCCGCCCAAGGGGGCGGGGGCCAAAAACATTCAGTACTTC. As protein: CASSPPKGAGAKNIQYF.

This clone was detected ten times or more. V gene TRBV20-1 combines with J gene TRBJ2-7, with 13 bases identical to TRBD2. Germline V lookup: CDR1 DFQATT, CDR2 SNEGSKA (reference sequence). The CDR3 has 16 residues. Losses at the gene ends were 3 bases for V and 5 bases for J; bases not matched to a gene: 10. CDR3 region: CSASPPGLAGAHEQYF. The DNA of the CDR3 is TGCAGTGCTAGCCCTCCCGGACTAGCGGGGGCCCACGAGCAGTACTTC.

At least ten counts were recorded for this clone. V usage is TRBV19 and J usage is TRBJ1-6; D gene uncertain. CDR1 and CDR2 from the germline V gene are LNHDA and SQIVND (reference sequence). The CDR3 is 12 residues long. Trimming removed 5 bases from V and 5 bases from J, with 4 bases in between. CDR3 DNA sequence: TGTGCCAGTAGTCTTAATAATTCACCCCTCCACTTT. Amino acids: CASSLNNSPLHF.

A note on this clone: This may come from a read error, since a much larger clone is one base off. The chain uses TRBV20-1 and TRBJ2-5, with 15 bases matching TRBD2. The germline V gene encodes CDR1 DFQATT and CDR2 SNEGSKA (reference sequence). The J segment lost 5 bases and the V segment lost 4 bases, leaving 11 bases of the junction unmatched. The CDR3 runs to 17 residues. CDR3: CSATSRGLAGGRETQYF. CDR3 sequence (DNA): TGCAGTGCTACCTCCCGGGGACTAGCGGGAGGTCGGGAGACCCAGTACTTC.

This clone was recorded many times. The chain employs TRBV11-2 and TRBJ2-7; D is undetermined. This CDR3 is built from 14 residues. The germline V gene has CDR1 SGHAT and CDR2 FQNNGV. The V gene lost 0 bases and the J gene lost 4 bases, with 10 bases spanning the gap. CDR3 region: CASSLEGSRYEQYF. CDR3 coding DNA: TGTGCCAGCAGCTTAGAAGGCAGTAGGTACGAGCAGTACTTC.

This clone was detected ten times or more. V gene TRBV5-5 combines with J gene TRBJ2-1, with a tentative D call TRBD2 (5 bases). V dropped 5 bases and J dropped 0 bases, with 15 bases sitting between them. This CDR3 spans 16 amino acids. CDR1 and CDR2 (germline): SGHKS, YYEKEE (reference sequence). The CDR3 loop is CASRYRGQRSYNEQFF. The CDR3 region has the DNA TGTGCCAGCAGGTATCGAGGGCAGCGCTCCTACAATGAGCAGTTCTTC.

The rearrangement uses TRBV7-3 and TRBJ2-7; D is ambiguous. The germline V and J ends were trimmed by 5 bases and 0 bases, with 14 bases remaining between them. The CDR3 covers 15 residues. The germline CDR1 and CDR2 sequences are SGHTA and FQGTGA. The CDR3 bases are TGTGCCAGCAGCCCATACACTTCGCGCTCCTACGAGCAGTACTTC. Protein product: CASSPYTSRSYEQYF.

This clone was recorded many times. The chain carries TRBV27 and TRBJ2-1, with 12 bases fitting TRBD2. Germline-derived CDR1 and CDR2 are MNHEY and SMNVEV (reference sequence). Germline trimming cut 5 bases from V and 10 bases from J; bases unmatched to any gene: 9. There are 15 residues in the CDR3. The CDR3 region has the DNA TGTGCCAGCAGTAGACGACTAGCGGGAGAGGGGGAGCAGTTCTTC. It is translated as CASSRRLAGEGEQFF.

To note about this clone: Mismatch with germline at one junction end may stem from a read error. CDR3 protein: CAGRPGQGNSPLHF. The CDR3 DNA follows: TGTGCCGGTAGGCCGGGACAGGGCAATTCACCCCTCCACTTT. The rearrangement joins TRBV19 to TRBJ1-6; 9 bases are a match to TRBD1. The CDR3 is made up of 14 amino acids. Germline V gene data show CDR1 as LNHDA and CDR2 as SQIVND (reference sequence).

This clone showed up many times. The V call is TRBV6-1, the J call TRBJ2-1, with D maybe TRBD2 (5 bases). This CDR3 is 13 amino acids long. CDR1 and CDR2 from the germline V gene are MNHNS and SASEGT. V was clipped by 7 bases and J by 3 bases, with 10 bases between them. CDR3 in amino acids: CASNPGYYNEQFF. The CDR3 DNA sequence: TGTGCCAGCAATCCGGGATACTACAATGAGCAGTTCTTC.

This clone was picked up many times. This CDR3 reads CASSTPGGGSYGYTF. In DNA form, the CDR3 reads TGTGCCAGTAGTACTCCGGGAGGGGGCAGCTATGGCTACACCTTC. The chain links TRBV19 to TRBJ1-2; 7 bases align to TRBD1. Trimming took 4 bases from V and 4 from J; bases not matched to a gene: 9. Germline CDR1 reads LNHDA; CDR2 reads SQIVND (reference sequence). The CDR3 consists of 15 residues.

V is TRBV12-3 or TRBV12-4 and J is TRBJ2-7; TRBD2 agrees at 10 bases. Trimming cost V 4 bases and J 10 bases; bases outside gene matches: 7. The CDR3 contains 13 residues. The CDR3 DNA follows: TGTGCCAGCAGTTCGGCTAGCGGGAGACTACAGTACTTC. As protein: CASSSASGRLQYF.

At least ten counts were recorded for this clone. At one end the junction does not follow the germline gene, possibly because of a read error. The sample contains more than one DNA sequence encoding this CDR3. The chain combines TRBV28 with TRBJ1-1; a possible D gene is TRBD1 (5 bases). In germline, CDR1 is MDHEN, CDR2 SYDVKM. The CDR3 covers 13 residues. The CDR3 loop is CASNRGVNTEAFF. The CDR3 DNA sequence: TGTGCCAGCAATCGGGGCGTCAACACCGAAGCTTTCTTT. Filled out from reference TRBV28 and TRBJ1-1, the complete variable domain reads DVKVTQSSRYLVKRTGEKVFLECVQDMDHENMFWYRQDPGLGLRLIYFSYDVKMKEKGDIPEGYSVSREKKERFSLILESASTNQTSMYLCASNRGVNTEAFFGQGTRLTVV.